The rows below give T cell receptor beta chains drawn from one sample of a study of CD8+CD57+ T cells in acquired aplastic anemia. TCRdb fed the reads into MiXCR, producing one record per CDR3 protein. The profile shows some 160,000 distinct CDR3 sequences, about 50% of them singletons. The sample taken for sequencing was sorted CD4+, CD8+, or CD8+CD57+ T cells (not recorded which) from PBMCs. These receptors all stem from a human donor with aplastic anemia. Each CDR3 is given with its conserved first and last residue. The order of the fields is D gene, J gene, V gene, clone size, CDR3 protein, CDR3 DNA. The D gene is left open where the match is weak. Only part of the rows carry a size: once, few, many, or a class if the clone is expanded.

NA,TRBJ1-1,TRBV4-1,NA,CASSQVVSYPEALF,TGCGCCAGCAGCCAAGTGGTAAGTTACCCTGAAGCTCTCTTT
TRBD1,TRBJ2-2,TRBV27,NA,CASSLLPGQANTGELFF,TGTGCCAGCAGTTTACTTCCGGGACAGGCAAACACCGGGGAGCTGTTTTTT
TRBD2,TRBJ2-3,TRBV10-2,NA,CASSEGTSRADTQYF,TGCGCCAGCAGTGAGGGGACTAGCAGAGCAGATACGCAGTATTTT
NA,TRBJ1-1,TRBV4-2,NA,CASSQSFGGMNTEAFF,TGTGCCAGCAGCCAATCCTTCGGAGGCATGAACACTGAAGCTTTCTTT
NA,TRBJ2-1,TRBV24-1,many,CATSEFQTSGEQFF,TGTGCCACCAGTGAATTCCAGACCTCGGGTGAGCAGTTCTTC
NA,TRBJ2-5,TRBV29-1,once,CSVAPRTAQETQYF,TGCAGCGTAGCCCCCAGGACGGCACAAGAGACCCAGTACTTC
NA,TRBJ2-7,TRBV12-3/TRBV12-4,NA,CASSENWQSYEQYF,TGTGCCAGCAGTGAAAACTGGCAGTCCTACGAGCAGTACTTC
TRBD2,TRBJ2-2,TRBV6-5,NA,CASSWEASGRKAGELFF,TGTGCCAGCAGTTGGGAGGCTAGCGGGAGGAAGGCCGGGGAGCTGTTTTTT
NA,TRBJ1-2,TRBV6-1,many,CATSPYGYTF,TGTGCCACTAGTCCTTATGGCTACACCTTC
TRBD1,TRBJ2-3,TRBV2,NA,CASSEGTGKGTDTQYF,TGTGCCAGCAGTGAGGGGACAGGGAAGGGCACAGATACGCAGTATTTT
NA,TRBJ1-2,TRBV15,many,CATSTLLGGGDYGYTF,TGTGCCACCAGCACACTCCTGGGGGGGGGCGACTATGGCTACACCTTC
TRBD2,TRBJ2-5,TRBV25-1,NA,CASSIAGTSGGNQETQYF,TGTGCCAGCAGCATAGCAGGGACTAGCGGGGGAAACCAAGAGACCCAGTACTTC
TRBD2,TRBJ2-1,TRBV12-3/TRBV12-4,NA,CASSSLAGTYNEQFF,TGTGCCAGCAGTTCTCTAGCGGGCACCTACAATGAGCAGTTCTTC
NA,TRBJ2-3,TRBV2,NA,CARGGGDTQYF,TGTGCCAGGGGGGGCGGAGATACGCAGTATTTT
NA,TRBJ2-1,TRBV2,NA,CASDPGGGSYNEQFF,TGTGCCAGCGACCCAGGTGGGGGCTCCTACAATGAGCAGTTCTTC
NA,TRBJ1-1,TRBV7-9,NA,CASSLGGAGTEAFF,TGTGCCAGCAGCTTGGGAGGGGCCGGCACTGAAGCTTTCTTT
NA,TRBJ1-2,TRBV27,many,CASGSDLYGYTF,TGTGCCAGCGGTTCAGACCTCTATGGCTACACCTTC
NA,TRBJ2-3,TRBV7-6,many,CASSETETDTQYF,TGTGCCAGCAGCGAGACGGAGACAGATACGCAGTATTTT
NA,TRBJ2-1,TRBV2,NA,CASSEEGGAYNEQFF,TGTGCCAGCAGTGAAGAGGGGGGGGCGTACAATGAGCAGTTCTTC
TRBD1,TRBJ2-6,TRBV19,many,CASSMYGQGLFGANVLTF,TGTGCCAGTAGTATGTACGGACAGGGGTTGTTTGGGGCCAACGTCCTGACTTTC
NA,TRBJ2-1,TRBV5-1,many,CASRSSRPDNEQFF,TGCGCCAGCAGATCCAGTCGTCCCGACAATGAGCAGTTCTTC
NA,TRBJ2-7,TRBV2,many,CASIAGSRSYEQYF,TGTGCCAGCATAGCAGGGAGCCGCTCCTACGAGCAGTACTTC
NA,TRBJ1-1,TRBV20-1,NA,CSVRRSPRRGEAFF,TGCAGTGTTCGCCGTTCGCCCAGACGAGGTGAAGCTTTCTTT
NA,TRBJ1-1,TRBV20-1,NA,CSARSTTEAFF,TGCAGTGCTAGATCTACGACTGAAGCTTTCTTT
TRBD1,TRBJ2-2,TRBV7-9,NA,CASGLSRGNDRDTGELFF,TGTGCCAGCGGACTGAGCAGGGGGAATGATAGAGACACCGGGGAGCTGTTTTTT
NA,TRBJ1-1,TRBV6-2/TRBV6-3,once,CASSYWASMNTEAFF,TGTGCCAGCAGTTACTGGGCTTCGATGAACACTGAAGCTTTCTTT
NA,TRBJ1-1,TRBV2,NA,CASKRADTEAFF,TGTGCCAGCAAGCGCGCGGACACTGAAGCTTTCTTT
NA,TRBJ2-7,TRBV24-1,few,CATSASGVSYEQYF,TGTGCCACCAGTGCGTCAGGGGTTTCCTACGAGCAGTACTTC
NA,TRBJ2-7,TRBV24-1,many,CATSDLRRLVPPYEQYF,TGTGCCACCAGTGATTTAAGAAGGTTAGTACCCCCCTACGAGCAGTACTTC
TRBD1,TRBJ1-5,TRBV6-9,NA,CASTTGKSGLVSNQPQHF,TGTGCCAGCACGACAGGGAAAAGCGGCTTAGTTAGCAATCAGCCCCAGCATTTT
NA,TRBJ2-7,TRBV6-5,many,CASSYTVLEVHEQYF,TGTGCCAGCAGTTACACAGTCCTTGAGGTGCACGAGCAGTACTTC
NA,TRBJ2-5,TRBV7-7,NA,CASSLFVSDETQYF,TGTGCTAGCAGCTTATTTGTTAGCGACGAGACCCAGTACTTC
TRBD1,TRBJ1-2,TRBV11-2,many,CASSLDQGGLYGYTF,TGTGCCAGCAGCTTAGATCAGGGGGGGCTCTATGGCTACACCTTC
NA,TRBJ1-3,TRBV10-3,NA,CAISESIGSGNTIYF,TGTGCCATCAGTGAGTCGATAGGTTCTGGAAACACCATATATTTT
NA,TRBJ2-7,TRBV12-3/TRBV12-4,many,CASSFSEALHEQYF,TGTGCCAGCAGTTTCAGTGAGGCTTTGCACGAGCAGTACTTC
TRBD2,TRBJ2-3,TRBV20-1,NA,CSARHGAGAGDTQYF,TGCAGTGCTAGACACGGGGCGGGAGCGGGAGATACGCAGTATTTT
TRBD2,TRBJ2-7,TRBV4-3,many,CASSQDRTSGTSYEQYF,TGCGCCAGCAGCCAAGACCGGACTAGCGGGACCTCCTACGAGCAGTACTTC
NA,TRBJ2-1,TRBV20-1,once,CSANFGSSYNEQFF,TGCAGTGCTAACTTCGGGAGCTCCTACAATGAGCAGTTCTTC
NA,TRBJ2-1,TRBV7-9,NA,CASSWDTGEQFF,TGTGCCAGCAGCTGGGACACGGGAGAGCAGTTCTTC
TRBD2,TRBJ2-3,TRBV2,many,CASSASGTWDTQYF,TGTGCCAGCAGTGCCAGCGGGACCTGGGATACGCAGTATTTT
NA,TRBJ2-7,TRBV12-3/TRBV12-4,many,CASSSNLPYEQYF,TGTGCCAGCAGTTCCAACCTCCCCTACGAGCAGTACTTC
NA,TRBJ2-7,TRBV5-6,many,CASRDSSYEQYF,TGTGCCAGCAGGGACAGCTCCTACGAGCAGTACTTC
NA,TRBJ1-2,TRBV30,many,CACLGVNYGYTF,TGTGCCTGCCTCGGGGTTAACTATGGCTACACCTTC
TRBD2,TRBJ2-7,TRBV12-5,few,CASGLVPREKGEQYF,TGTGCTAGTGGTTTGGTCCCGCGGGAGAAAGGTGAGCAGTACTTC
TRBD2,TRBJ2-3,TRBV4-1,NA,CASSQDWGLAGEGNTDTQYF,TGCGCCAGCAGCCAAGATTGGGGTCTAGCGGGAGAAGGGAACACAGATACGCAGTATTTT
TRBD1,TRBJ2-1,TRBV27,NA,CASMVGTGDYNEQFF,TGTGCCAGCATGGTAGGGACAGGGGACTACAATGAGCAGTTCTTC
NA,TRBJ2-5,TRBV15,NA,CATSSSRTILWETQYF,TGTGCCACCAGCAGCTCCAGGACCATCCTGTGGGAGACCCAGTACTTC